This T cell receptor beta chain was captured in a study of blood T cell repertoires in COVID-19. Some clones are missing from TCRdb's copy, which holds only in-frame ones; the method was immunoSEQ multiplex PCR. The sample has roughly 280,000 clones, roughly 90% seen once. V was shortened by 4 bases and J by 1 base, with 11 bases between the two germline ends. Per germline, CDR1 LGHDT and CDR2 YNNKEL (reference sequence). This CDR3 comprises 15 residues. The sample taken for sequencing was peripheral blood. The clonotype comes from a woman aged 25 to 39 with COVID-19, enrolled during active disease. V gene TRBV3-1 (or the pseudogene TRBV3-2) combines with J gene TRBJ1-5, with D unresolved. CDR3 nucleotides: TGTGCCAGCAGCCCGACCCCGGGAAGCAATCAGCCCCAGCATTTT. Residues: CASSPTPGSNQPQHF.